This T cell receptor beta chain was recovered during a study of blood T cell repertoires in COVID-19. Study overall: Samples of COVID-19 (acute and convalescent) were obtained from the United States, Italy and Spain.

Per the original data handling: Reference gene primers were amplified, and this amplification served to estimate nucleated cell counts. Here immunoSEQ multiplex PCR was the method, and the copy in TCRdb shows in-frame clones only, minus some. The DNA gave D and trimming, while V, J and clone size come from that table. The data hold about 49,000 clones, with about 76% observed a single time. The V segment lost 0 bases and the J segment 0 bases; nucleotides outside the gene matches: 4. CDR1 and CDR2 (germline): SGHDT, YYEEEE. This CDR3 spans 17 amino acids. This clone showed up just once. J is TRBJ2-5 and V is TRBV5-6; TRBD1 aligns across 11 bases. This clonotype was obtained from a man in his 70s with active or convalescent COVID-19. Source material: peripheral blood. The CDR3 DNA is TGTGCCAGCAGCTTGGGGTGGGACAGGGGGTACCAAGAGACCCAGTACTTC. Encoded protein: CASSLGWDRGYQETQYF.